Each of the 22 T cell receptor beta chains below was sequenced from the same sample in a study of blood T cells in healthy people across ages. A second PCR, run for about 7 to 11 cycles, used a sample-barcoded 5' primer plus a J-beta primer mix. A single record per CDR3 protein comes from TCRdb applying MiXCR to the 5' RACE reads. The sample records about 1.4 million distinct CDR3 sequences, 59% being singletons. Sequencing input: blood. Receptors were obtained from a man aged 18 to 30 in good health.

This chain connects TRBV5-1 to TRBJ1-4; D gene uncertain. Trimming left V 4 bases short and J 8 bases short, with 15 bases between. CDR1 SGHRS and CDR2 YFSETQ come from the germline V gene. The CDR3 contains 14 residues. CDR3 in amino acids: CASSLEGWNEKLFF. The CDR3, as DNA: TGCGCCAGCAGCCTGGAAGGTTGGAACGAAAAACTGTTTTTT.

The chain is built from TRBV6-2 or TRBV6-3 and TRBJ1-2; 8 bases line up with TRBD1. This CDR3 spans 15 amino acids. In germline, CDR1 is MNHEY, CDR2 SVGEGT. J gave up 1 base and V 2 bases, and 3 bases lay outside the gene matches. CDR3 sequence: CASSYARGHNYGYTF. CDR3 DNA: TGTGCCAGCAGTTACGCCAGGGGGCATAACTATGGCTACACCTTC.

The chain joins TRBV6-2 or TRBV6-3 to TRBJ2-3, with 9 bases fitting TRBD1. CDR3 size: 18 residues. In germline, CDR1 is MNHEY, CDR2 SVGEGT. Trimming at V came to 5 bases and at J to 3 bases, leaving 15 bases not matched to a gene. The CDR3 DNA reads TGTGCCAGCAGTCCCCTTGAACAGGGGGCATTAGGTACAGATACGCAGTATTTT. Protein: CASSPLEQGALGTDTQYF.

V and J are TRBV27 and TRBJ2-7, with D possibly TRBD1 on 5 matching bases. Trimming cost V 4 bases and J 1 base, with 14 bases left between them. The CDR3 totals 15 residues. In germline, CDR1 is MNHEY, CDR2 SMNVEV (reference sequence). CDR3 nucleotides: TGTGCCAGCAGTTGGCAGGGTAGTGATTCCTACGAGCAGTACTTC. It yields the protein CASSWQGSDSYEQYF.

The chain recombines TRBV7-8 with TRBJ2-1; no firm D call. Trimming took 5 bases from V and 2 from J, leaving 7 bases between them. Germline values: CDR1 SGHVS, CDR2 FQNEAQ. The CDR3 runs to 13 residues. The CDR3 reads CASSADAYNEQFF. The CDR3 bases are TGTGCCAGCAGCGCGGACGCCTACAATGAGCAGTTCTTC.

The chain combines TRBV7-2 with TRBJ1-2, with D possibly being TRBD1 (6 bases). Germline V CDR1 and CDR2: SGHTA, FQGNSA. This CDR3 has 14 amino acids. The V end was cut by 5 bases, the J end by 3 bases, with 13 bases between. CDR3 protein: CASSPGAQDYGYTF. The CDR3 DNA is TGTGCCAGCAGCCCGGGGGCGCAGGACTATGGCTACACCTTC.

V and J are TRBV6-1 and TRBJ2-3, with 7 bases fitting TRBD1. This CDR3 region has 18 residues. J was trimmed by 0 bases and V by 5 bases; bases with no gene match: 14. Germline V CDR1 and CDR2: MNHNS, SASEGT. The CDR3, as DNA: TGTGCCAGCAGTAGGGGATCCGGGACAGTTCTTAGCACAGATACGCAGTATTTT. Its protein is CASSRGSGTVLSTDTQYF.

This clonotype occurred once. This sequence joins TRBV29-1 and TRBJ2-7; 9 positions match TRBD2. The assigned J gene may be wrong: the sequence end matches TRBJ2-5 better. CDR3 length equals 13 residues. The V gene's germline CDR1 is SQVTM and CDR2 ANQGSEA. The CDR3 here is CSVDSGGQETQYF. In DNA form, the CDR3 reads TGCAGCGTTGATAGCGGGGGCCAAGAGACCCAGTACTTC.

J is TRBJ2-1 and V is TRBV29-1; D is undetermined. Germline CDR1 reads SQVTM; CDR2 reads ANQGSEA. The CDR3 sequence is 11 residues long. V was shortened by 3 bases and J by 7 bases, with 7 bases between the two germline ends. CDR3 sequence reads: CSVEEWNEQFF. CDR3 bases: TGCAGCGTTGAGGAATGGAATGAGCAGTTCTTC.

V is TRBV7-9 and J is TRBJ1-1; D gene unclear. V was clipped by 2 bases and J by 1 base, with 11 bases between them. Looked up from germline, CDR1 is SEHNR and CDR2 is FQNEAQ (reference sequence). The CDR3 spans 15 residues. The CDR3 here is CASSLTFGKNTEAFF. As DNA, the CDR3 is TGTGCCAGCAGCTTAACGTTTGGTAAGAACACTGAAGCTTTCTTT.

V usage is TRBV27 and J usage is TRBJ1-1; D is ambiguous. The length of the CDR3 is 14 residues. V lost 3 bases, J lost 1 base, and 9 bases lay in between. CDR1 and CDR2 from the germline V gene are MNHEY and SMNVEV (reference sequence). The CDR3 region is CASSFGRGNTEAFF. DNA of the CDR3: TGTGCCAGCAGTTTTGGTCGGGGGAACACTGAAGCTTTCTTT.

This clonotype showed up just a few times. The CDR3 DNA sequence: TGTGCCAGCAGCCAGGCTAGCGGGAGCGGGGAGACCCAGTACTTC. Translating gives CASSQASGSGETQYF. The chain joins TRBV4-2 to TRBJ2-5; 10 bases are shared with TRBD2. CDR1 and CDR2 from the germline V gene are LGHNA and YNFKEQ. CDR3 length equals 15 residues. After removal of 3 bases from V and 5 bases from J, the junction contained 6 bases not matched to a gene.

The chain joins TRBV20-1 to TRBJ2-4, with D tentatively TRBD2 (5 bases). The DNA end is a closer match to TRBJ2-7, so the J assignment may be wrong. CDR3 length equals 12 residues. Germline V gives CDR1 DFQATT, CDR2 SNEGSKA (reference sequence). CDR3 protein: CSARDLAGEQYF. CDR3 nucleotide sequence: TGCAGTGCTAGAGACTTGGCGGGCGAGCAGTACTTC.

This clonotype was observed a handful of times. J is TRBJ2-1 and V is TRBV3-1, with 11 bases that match TRBD2. The CDR3 is made up of 17 amino acids. Germline V CDR1 and CDR2: LGHDT, YNNKEL (reference sequence). V lost 4 bases and J lost 6; bases outside the gene matches: 11. The CDR3 is CASSPPLAGGTSNEQFF. The CDR3 DNA reads TGTGCCAGCAGCCCCCCCCTAGCGGGAGGTACTAGCAATGAGCAGTTCTTC.

This chain connects TRBV4-3 to TRBJ2-7; D possibly corresponds to TRBD2 (5 bases). The length of the CDR3 is 15 residues. V was pared by 2 bases and J by 3 bases, with 14 bases between. Per germline, CDR1 LGHNA and CDR2 YSLEER. CDR3 residues: CASSQNLANRYEQYF. CDR3 sequence (DNA): TGCGCCAGCAGCCAAAATCTAGCAAACCGCTACGAGCAGTACTTC.

This clonotype turned up a few times. The chain is built from TRBV7-9 and TRBJ1-4; D is undetermined. Germline V gene sequence: CDR1 SEHNR, CDR2 FQNEAQ (reference sequence). The CDR3 is 12 amino acids. V lost 6 bases and J lost 5, with 7 bases in between. This CDR3 is CASRSSNEKLFF. The CDR3 DNA sequence: TGTGCCAGCAGGAGCAGCAATGAAAAACTGTTTTTT.

V gene TRBV5-1 combines with J gene TRBJ2-5, with D possibly TRBD2 on 5 matching bases. The CDR3 is 15 amino acids. Trimming took off 3 bases at V and 2 bases at J, with 14 bases between the two ends. CDR1 and CDR2 (germline): SGHRS, YFSETQ. The CDR3 loop is CASSWGTGSQETQYF. Written as DNA, the CDR3 is TGCGCCAGCAGCTGGGGTACGGGGAGTCAAGAGACCCAGTACTTC.

The chain links TRBV27 to TRBJ2-7, with D perhaps TRBD1 (6 bases). V lost 4 bases to trimming and J lost 4 bases, with 17 bases between them. Looked up from germline, CDR1 is MNHEY and CDR2 is SMNVEV (reference sequence). The CDR3 totals 15 residues. The CDR3 nucleotides read TGTGCCAGCAGTTCCCCCGACAGGATTGGGTACGAGCAGTACTTC. Its translation is CASSSPDRIGYEQYF.

Concerning this clonotype: The junction departs from the called germline gene at one end, perhaps through a read error. V is TRBV9 and J is TRBJ2-7, with D tentatively TRBD1 (5 bases). The CDR3 covers 15 residues. Per germline, CDR1 SGDLS and CDR2 YYNGEE. CDR3 sequence: CAISVGVGTNYEQYF. CDR3 nucleotides: TGTGCCATCAGCGTAGGGGTGGGAACGAATTACGAGCAGTACTTC. The full variable domain, with the rest looked up from reference TRBV9 and TRBJ2-7, is DSGVTQTPKHLITATGQRVTLRCSPRSGDLSVYWYQQSLDQGLQFLIQYYNGEERAKGNILERFSAQQFPDLHSELNLSSLELGDSALYFCAISVGVGTNYEQYFGPGTRLTVT.

J is TRBJ2-3 and V is TRBV11-2, with 9 bases fitting TRBD1. Trimming took 5 bases from V and 3 from J; bases not matched to a gene: 12. The CDR3 is made up of 17 amino acids. The V gene's germline CDR1 is SGHAT and CDR2 FQNNGV. The CDR3 protein is CASSPPGTGIGTDTQYF. In nucleotides, the CDR3 is TGTGCCAGCAGCCCTCCCGGGACAGGGATCGGGACAGATACGCAGTATTTT.

This rearrangement joins TRBV12-3 or TRBV12-4 to TRBJ1-1; 7 bases are shared with TRBD1. CDR3 length: 15 amino acids. The V and J ends lost 6 bases and 4 bases, in that order; junction bases with no gene match: 11. The CDR3 is CASRYAQGGITEAFF. In nucleotides, the CDR3 is TGTGCCAGCAGGTACGCTCAGGGGGGGATCACTGAAGCTTTCTTT.

The J gene is TRBJ2-1, the V gene TRBV7-9, with a tentative D call TRBD1 (6 bases). The J call could be wrong; TRBJ2-7 is a better fit for the DNA end. CDR3 size: 14 residues. Germline loops: CDR1 SEHNR, CDR2 FQNEAQ (reference sequence). The CDR3 is CASSPMTGWDEQYF. Here the CDR3 DNA reads TGTGCCAGCAGCCCCATGACAGGTTGGGATGAGCAGTACTTC.